This T cell receptor (beta chain) appears in the sequencing data of a study of T cell repertoires in cytomegalovirus infection. Turning to the study itself: Alongside well-studied HLA-B-restricted CMV epitopes, recently identified HLA-C-restricted CMV epitopes were also used.

One entry per CDR3 protein results from TCRdb running MiXCR on the reads. The table shows 900,000 to 950,000 distinct CDR3 sequences, with approximately 31% occurring only once. General study results and limits: CMV-specific HLA-C-restricted TCR beta clonotypes dominated the ex vivo response. Of the TCR beta families, the public ones yielded a cumulative frequency that identified carriers of CMV plus the relevant HLA.

As for this clonotype: What it recognizes is unknown.

V lost 7 bases to trimming and J lost 0 bases, with 10 bases between them. The CDR3 is 14 residues long. Per germline, CDR1 MNHEY and CDR2 SVGEGT. The TCR originated in a human donor in good health (CMV status not recorded). Some clones in this sample may be carry-over from other donors' samples. This sequence joins TRBV6-2 or TRBV6-3 and TRBJ2-1; D remains ambiguous. This material consisted of cultured CD8+ T cells from PBMCs, taken from culture after CMV antigen stimulation. The CDR3 loop is CASTRRSSYNEQFF. The CDR3 DNA sequence: TGTGCCAGCACGAGGAGAAGCTCCTACAATGAGCAGTTCTTC.